The clone carrying this TCR beta chain has a count of ten or more. The antigen is not known. Germline CDR1 and CDR2: DFQATT and SNEGSKA (reference sequence). The J segment lost 3 bases and the V segment lost 5 bases, leaving 6 bases of the junction unmatched. The CDR3 covers 14 residues. The TCRbeta library was prepared with unique molecular identifiers. TCRdb independently ran MiXCR on the PCR reads; one entry per CDR3 protein. The sample carries 200,000 or so distinct CDR3 sequences, roughly 6.5% recorded once. This entry belongs to a study of T-cell reconstitution after alpha-beta-depleted transplantation in children. The study, taken as a whole, reports: A year had passed since transplant, and T-cell counts and diversity by then came mostly from newly produced T cells. The origin of alpha-beta T cells about two months after transplant was reportedly several hundred expanded graft clones. Surviving recipient cells, namely T cells and thymic progenitors, were the source of high day-60 TCRbeta diversity in some patients.

The sequencing here drew on PBMCs, taken before TCRalphabeta/CD19-depleted stem cell transplant. The chain has TRBV20-1 and TRBJ2-7; 11 positions match TRBD1. The source of this sequence is a girl in the first two years of life with combined immunodeficiency, due to receive a stem cell transplant. CDR3: CSAGGQGALYEQYF. The CDR3 region has the DNA TGCAGTGCTGGCGGACAGGGGGCTCTCTACGAGCAGTACTTC.